The entry below gives a single T cell receptor (beta chain) sequence along with its context. Its matching antigen is unknown. The CDR3 extends over 13 amino acids. The germline V and J ends were trimmed by 6 bases and 5 bases, with 13 bases remaining between them. CDR1 and CDR2 from the germline V gene are MNHNY and SVGAGI (reference sequence). The data stem from a study of OX40 agonist ivuxolimab in advanced cancers. In the study overall: The drug used for patients, ivuxolimab, was an agonistic anti-OX40 (CD134) antibody. Study-level findings and limits: By week 6 at 0.1 to 3.0 mg/kg, blood CD4+ and CD8+ T cells had expanded clonally.

Profiled with immunoSEQ multiplex PCR; TCRdb holds only in-frame clones, not every one. Altogether 70,000 to 95,000 clones are present, 91% being singletons, with the ten largest covering more than 5.5%. The chain is built from TRBV6-6 and TRBJ1-1; no firm D call. The sequences come from CD4+ or CD8+ T cells sorted from blood, collected in a trial of the OX40 agonist ivuxolimab. This TCR came from an adult with an advanced solid tumor such as melanoma, head and neck, liver or kidney cancer. CDR3 nucleotides: TGTGCCAGCAGCCTCGTGGGTAGTACTGAAGCTTTCTTT. Translated: CASSLVGSTEAFF.